This T cell receptor beta chain comes out of a study of blood T cell repertoires in COVID-19. The germline V gene encodes CDR1 LGHDT and CDR2 YNNKEL (reference sequence). The CDR3 runs 19 residues. The ends lost 7 bases at V and 3 bases at J; junction bases unmatched: 19. Repertoires were generated with immunoSEQ multiplex PCR, while TCRdb's copy carries only in-frame clones and drops some. The data contain hundreds of thousands of clones, 85% to 90% of them seen just once; the ten biggest clones take up approximately 4.1%. Living in 24 US areas, the participants were between about 18 and 90 years of age. Participants had their cohort set by participant-reported clinical history.

The source material was PBMCs or T cells enriched from blood (not recorded which). The sequence was obtained from a woman aged 25-40 years who had recovered from COVID-19. This chain connects TRBV3-1 (or the pseudogene TRBV3-2) to TRBJ1-3; TRBD1 matches at 9 bases. The CDR3 nucleotides read TGTGCCAGCACCGAATCAAGTGCCGGGACAGGGACCCTTGGAAACACCATATATTTT. This translates into CASTESSAGTGTLGNTIYF.